Each of the 32 T cell receptor beta chains below was sequenced from the same sample in a study of T-cell memory formation after mild COVID-19. TCRdb re-analysed the 5' RACE reads in MiXCR, keeping a single row per CDR3 protein. The repertoire holds over 350,000 distinct CDR3 sequences, with roughly 15% as singletons. Sample: PBMCs or a T cell subset sorted from them (not recorded which). The origin of the receptors is a man between 18 and 35 years old who had mild COVID-19 (a few samples of this study predate the infection). Cell type and time point are not known.

The chain recombines TRBV18 with TRBJ1-2; 9 nucleotides line up with TRBD1. The CDR3 runs 15 residues. Germline assignment: CDR1 KGHSH and CDR2 LQKENI. Losses at the gene ends were 2 bases for V and 7 bases for J; bases not matched to a gene: 8. The CDR3 region is CASSPSNRGQLGYTF. CDR3 nucleotides: TGTGCCAGCTCACCATCGAACAGGGGGCAGCTTGGCTACACCTTC.

This clonotype was detected only a few times. The chain links TRBV7-9 to TRBJ1-4; D gene ambiguous. This CDR3 has 17 residues. Trimming stripped 1 base from V and 5 bases from J, with 17 bases between. Germline CDR1 reads SEHNR; CDR2 reads FQNEAQ (reference sequence). The chain's CDR3 is CASSLVPAVSYNEKLFF. The CDR3, as DNA: TGTGCCAGCAGCTTAGTTCCGGCAGTCAGTTACAATGAAAAACTGTTTTTT. The entire variable domain, with the rest obtained from reference TRBV7-9 and TRBJ1-4, is as follows: DTGVSQNPRHKITKRGQNVTFRCDPISEHNRLYWYRQTLGQGPEFLTYFQNEAQLEKSRLLSDRFSAERPKGSFSTLEIQRTEQGDSAMYLCASSLVPAVSYNEKLFFGSGTQLSVL.

V gene TRBV6-1 combines with J gene TRBJ1-2; 8 nucleotides agree with TRBD1. This CDR3 has 15 amino acids. The junction had 9 bases not matched to a gene; V was cut back by 9 bases and J by 0 bases. Germline V gene sequence: CDR1 MNHNS, CDR2 SASEGT. CDR3 in DNA: TGTGCCAGAGACAGGGGCACGGAAGCTAACTATGGCTACACCTTC. Amino acid sequence: CARDRGTEANYGYTF.

The chain has TRBV6-1 and TRBJ2-5; D not resolved. The CDR3 runs 13 residues. V shed 7 bases and J shed 5 bases, with 14 bases lying between them. Germline V gives CDR1 MNHNS, CDR2 SASEGT. The DNA of the CDR3 is TGTGCCAGCATGTTCGGTATCTGGGAGACCCAGTACTTC. It yields the protein CASMFGIWETQYF.

The chain uses TRBV10-3 and TRBJ2-7, with 9 bases fitting TRBD2. The CDR3 extends over 16 amino acids. CDR1 is ENHRY and CDR2 is SYGVKD in the germline V gene. V lost 2 bases to trimming and J lost 0 bases; unmatched junction nucleotides: 5. This CDR3 is CAISEPGRGGSYEQYF. CDR3 bases: TGTGCCATCAGTGAGCCAGGGCGGGGGGGCTCCTACGAGCAGTACTTC.

This clonotype was recorded a few times. This chain joins TRBV7-9 and TRBJ1-1; D unresolved. The CDR3 covers 12 residues. Germline-derived CDR1 and CDR2 are SEHNR and FQNEAQ (reference sequence). V lost 1 base to trimming and J lost 4 bases, with 4 bases between them. Here the CDR3 reads CASSLGFTEAFF. CDR3 DNA sequence: TGTGCCAGCAGCTTAGGGTTCACTGAAGCTTTCTTT.

This clonotype has more than one count but fewer than ten. The genes are TRBV20-1 and TRBJ1-3; no clear D. This CDR3 region has 14 residues. Trimming cost V 0 bases and J 0 bases, with 6 bases left between them. Germline V gene data show CDR1 as DFQATT and CDR2 as SNEGSKA (reference sequence). The CDR3, as DNA: TGCAGTGCTAGAGACACAGACTCTGGAAACACCATATATTTT. Translation: CSARDTDSGNTIYF.

In DNA, the CDR3 is TGTGCCAGCAGACTTACATGGTACAATCAGCCCCAGCATTTT. Encoded protein: CASRLTWYNQPQHF. The chain carries TRBV12-3 or TRBV12-4 and TRBJ1-5; D ambiguous. Trimming removed 6 bases from V and 3 bases from J, with 12 bases in between. The CDR3 is 14 amino acids.

J is TRBJ2-2 and V is TRBV11-3, with 8 bases fitting TRBD2. The J segment lost 0 bases and the V segment lost 5 bases, leaving 2 bases of the junction unmatched. The germline V gene has CDR1 SGHNT and CDR2 YENEEA. The CDR3 covers 15 residues. CDR3 nucleotide sequence: TGTGCCAGCAGCCCGACTAGCGCGAACACCGGGGAGCTGTTTTTT. Translating it yields CASSPTSANTGELFF.

This rearrangement joins TRBV6-6 to TRBJ1-1; 7 bases fit TRBD1. Germline V CDR1 and CDR2: MNHNY, SVGAGI (reference sequence). V was clipped by 8 bases and J by 11 bases; unmatched bases: 5. The CDR3 is made up of 10 amino acids. DNA of the CDR3: TGTGCCAGCGAGGACAGGCAGGCTTTCTTT. Its translation: CASEDRQAFF.

This clonotype showed up just a few times. The gene calls are TRBV20-1 and TRBJ1-5; TRBD1 matches at 12 bases. The CDR3 is 16 amino acids. With 5 bases clipped from V and 2 bases from J, the junction kept 7 bases outside the gene matches. From germline, CDR1 is DFQATT and CDR2 SNEGSKA (reference sequence). The CDR3 protein is CSAGTGGMWGNQPQHF. The DNA of the CDR3 is TGCAGTGCTGGGACAGGGGGCATGTGGGGCAATCAGCCCCAGCATTTT.

This clonotype turned up a few times. This chain joins TRBV5-1 and TRBJ1-2, with a tentative D call TRBD1 (6 bases). The CDR3 sequence is 16 residues long. Germline V lookup: CDR1 SGHRS, CDR2 YFSETQ. Trimming left V 4 bases short and J 0 bases short, with 16 bases between. CDR3 residues: CASSPIQGLANYGYTF. The CDR3 DNA sequence: TGCGCCAGCAGCCCTATACAGGGCCTAGCTAACTATGGCTACACCTTC. The full variable domain, completed using reference TRBV5-1 and TRBJ1-2, is KAGVTQTPRYLIKTRGQQVTLSCSPISGHRSVSWYQQTPGQGLQFLFEYFSETQRNKGNFPGRFSGRQFSNSRSEMNVSTLELGDSALYLCASSPIQGLANYGYTFGSGTRLTVV.

This clonotype was seen many times. This CDR3 reads CASSLYTGGSVYGYTF. Written as DNA, the CDR3 is TGTGCCAGCAGCTTATACACAGGGGGTTCGGTCTATGGCTACACCTTC. The chain employs TRBV7-9 and TRBJ1-2; 8 nucleotides match TRBD1. CDR3 length: 16 residues. Per germline, CDR1 SEHNR and CDR2 FQNEAQ (reference sequence). J lost 4 bases, V lost 2 bases, and 9 bases had no gene match.

This chain joins TRBV7-2 and TRBJ2-5, with D uncertain. This CDR3 comprises 15 residues. V dropped 8 bases and J dropped 5 bases, with 21 bases sitting between them. CDR1 is SGHTA and CDR2 is FQGNSA in the germline V gene. CDR3 coding DNA: TGTGCCAGCCAGCCCCACGCCGTACTCGGGGAGACCCAGTACTTC. Its translation: CASQPHAVLGETQYF.

The V call is TRBV7-6, the J call TRBJ2-2, with D possibly matching TRBD2 (6 bases). This CDR3 spans 17 amino acids. V gave up 5 bases and J gave up 1 base, with 17 bases separating them. Germline CDR1 and CDR2: SGHVS and FNYEAQ. CDR3 coding DNA: TGTGCCAGCAGCCAAAGTTCGGGGGTATTGAACACCGGGGAGCTGTTTTTT. Its translation is CASSQSSGVLNTGELFF. Complete variable domain (other parts from reference TRBV7-6 and TRBJ2-2): GAGVSQSPRYKVTKRGQDVALRCDPISGHVSLYWYRQALGQGPEFLTYFNYEAQQDKSGLPNDRFSAERPEGSISTLTIQRTEQRDSAMYRCASSQSSGVLNTGELFFGEGSRLTVL.

The V and J genes are TRBV7-2 and TRBJ2-7; the match to TRBD1 covers 8 bases. The CDR3 sequence is 15 residues long. Trimming removed 2 bases from V and 2 bases from J; junction bases left unmatched: 5. Germline lookup yields CDR1 SGHTA and CDR2 FQGNSA. This CDR3 reads CASSLRRGPPYEQYF. CDR3 sequence (DNA): TGTGCCAGCAGCTTACGCAGGGGGCCCCCCTACGAGCAGTACTTC.

The chain couples TRBV3-1 to TRBJ1-6; D not resolved. Germline CDR1 and CDR2: LGHDT and YNNKEL (reference sequence). The V end lost 3 bases, the J end lost 7 bases, and 7 bases lay between the germline ends. The CDR3 runs 13 residues. CDR3 sequence (DNA): TGTGCCAGCAGCCAGTTTAGCAATTCACCCCTCCACTTT. Translating gives CASSQFSNSPLHF.

This clonotype has a handful of counts. CDR3 coding DNA: TGTGCCAGCAGGGAAACGGACGTCGGGGGCTACACCTTC. Translation gives CASRETDVGGYTF. The chain couples TRBV12-3 or TRBV12-4 to TRBJ1-2; D call uncertain. The CDR3 contains 13 residues. Trimming took off 6 bases at V and 8 bases at J, with 16 bases between the two ends.

This clonotype has a count of ten or more. This chain joins TRBV6-2 or TRBV6-3 and TRBJ2-1; 8 bases map to TRBD1. CDR1 is MNHEY and CDR2 is SVGEGT in the germline V gene. The V segment lost 6 bases and the J segment 1 base; nucleotides outside the gene matches: 8. This CDR3 has 16 residues. The CDR3: CASRTYRGESYNEQFF. The CDR3 DNA is TGTGCCAGCAGAACCTACAGGGGGGAATCCTACAATGAGCAGTTCTTC.

This clonotype occurred many times. The rearrangement joins TRBV7-2 to TRBJ1-2; maybe TRBD1 (5 bases). Germline CDR1 and CDR2: SGHTA and FQGNSA. The CDR3 runs 16 residues. Trimming took off 6 bases at V and 0 bases at J, with 17 bases between the two ends. The CDR3 reads CASSRGYLEANYGYTF. As DNA, the CDR3 is TGTGCCAGCAGTCGGGGCTATCTCGAAGCTAACTATGGCTACACCTTC.

The chain is built from TRBV7-2 and TRBJ1-2, with 7 bases identical to TRBD1. The trim removed 1 base at V and 4 bases at J, leaving 6 bases unmatched. Germline V gene data show CDR1 as SGHTA and CDR2 as FQGNSA. This CDR3 comprises 15 residues. This CDR3 is CASSLDRGAGYGYTF. In DNA form, the CDR3 reads TGTGCCAGCAGCTTAGACAGGGGCGCCGGCTATGGCTACACCTTC.

In its sample, this clonotype was seen a few times. The chain carries TRBV6-6 and TRBJ2-2; D unclear. The germline V gene has CDR1 MNHNY and CDR2 SVGAGI (reference sequence). Deletions cut 6 bases from V and 4 bases from J, with 18 bases between. This CDR3 is 16 amino acids long. The CDR3 protein is CASSPPPWTGTGELFF. CDR3 nucleotide sequence: TGTGCCAGCAGCCCACCGCCTTGGACGGGCACCGGGGAGCTGTTTTTT.

This clonotype was counted a few times. This sequence joins TRBV13 and TRBJ1-1, with unresolved D. CDR1 and CDR2 from the germline V gene are PRHDT and FYEKMQ (reference sequence). CDR3 size: 11 residues. Trimming left V 5 bases short and J 11 bases short, with 12 bases between. The CDR3 sequence is CASSAARRAFF. The CDR3 coding sequence is TGTGCCAGCAGCGCCGCGAGGAGGGCTTTCTTT.

This clonotype was observed at least ten times. V gene TRBV5-1 combines with J gene TRBJ2-5; D uncertain. V lost 3 bases and J 4 bases, leaving 10 bases between the germline ends. Germline loops: CDR1 SGHRS, CDR2 YFSETQ. This CDR3 is built from 13 residues. CDR3 in amino acids: CASSSNQGETQYF. CDR3 in DNA: TGCGCCAGCAGCTCGAACCAAGGAGAGACCCAGTACTTC.

For this clonotype: With a much larger clone just one base away, this may be a read error. The genes are TRBV7-9 and TRBJ2-3, with 9 bases matching TRBD2. The ends lost 5 bases at V and 7 bases at J; junction bases unmatched: 10. Germline loops: CDR1 SEHNR, CDR2 FQNEAQ (reference sequence). CDR3 length equals 15 residues. The CDR3: CASSPIAGASNTQYF. CDR3 coding DNA: TGTGCCAGCAGCCCCATAGCGGGGGCTTCCAATACGCAGTATTTT.

This chain joins TRBV20-1 and TRBJ2-1; D unresolved. V lost 0 bases, J lost 10 bases, and 7 bases lay in between. Germline V CDR1 and CDR2: DFQATT, SNEGSKA (reference sequence). The CDR3 totals 11 residues. CDR3 in DNA: TGCAGTGCTAGAGAGGGTAGGGAGCAGTTCTTC. This sequence encodes CSAREGREQFF.

The chain employs TRBV15 and TRBJ1-5, with TRBD1 identical over 7 bases. CDR1 is LNHNV and CDR2 is YYDKDF in the germline V gene (reference sequence). The CDR3 extends over 17 amino acids. V gave up 5 bases and J gave up 4 bases; unmatched junction bases: 14. Written as DNA, the CDR3 is TGTGCCACCAGCCCACCTGCGGGGACAGCACTAAATCAGCCCCAGCATTTT. Protein sequence: CATSPPAGTALNQPQHF.

The genes are TRBV5-1 and TRBJ2-2, with D unclear. The CDR3 contains 16 residues. CDR1 is SGHRS, CDR2 YFSETQ, per germline. The germline V and J ends were trimmed by 0 bases and 1 base, with 10 bases remaining between them. CDR3 in amino acids: CASSLVNQRNTGELFF. For the CDR3, the DNA is TGCGCCAGCAGCTTGGTTAACCAGCGGAACACCGGGGAGCTGTTTTTT.

This clonotype has just a few counts. The chain recombines TRBV5-1 with TRBJ2-3; D unresolved. Germline CDR1 SGHRS, CDR2 YFSETQ. V lost 4 bases and J lost 3, with 9 bases in between. The CDR3 spans 13 residues. The CDR3 spells CASSPTQTDTQYF. The CDR3 bases are TGCGCCAGCAGCCCAACCCAAACAGATACGCAGTATTTT.

In this sample, this clonotype turned up once. The chain couples TRBV9 to TRBJ1-3, with 7 bases identical to TRBD1. The V gene's germline CDR1 is SGDLS and CDR2 YYNGEE. Trimming removed 0 bases from V and 1 base from J; junction bases left unmatched: 4. The CDR3 contains 16 residues. Written as DNA, the CDR3 is TGTGCCAGCAGCGTAGAGGGGGACAGTTCTGGAAACACCATATATTTT. It specifies CASSVEGDSSGNTIYF.

The rearrangement joins TRBV7-8 to TRBJ2-3, with TRBD2 matching over 7 bases. With 3 bases clipped from V and 2 bases from J, the junction kept 8 bases outside the gene matches. Germline CDR1 is SGHVS and CDR2 is FQNEAQ. This CDR3 spans 16 amino acids. CDR3 region: CASSFRPSGNTDTQYF. Here the CDR3 DNA reads TGTGCCAGCAGCTTTAGACCTAGCGGAAACACAGATACGCAGTATTTT.

This clonotype was picked up a small number of times. The chain carries TRBV12-3 or TRBV12-4 and TRBJ1-5, with TRBD1 as a possible D gene (6 bases). V shed 2 bases and J shed 7 bases, with 12 bases lying between them. This CDR3 is 14 amino acids long. The CDR3 reads CASSLIPGGQPQHF. The CDR3 nucleotides are TGTGCCAGCAGTTTAATCCCGGGGGGCCAGCCCCAGCATTTT.